The rows below give T cell receptor beta chains drawn from one sample of a study of T-cell reconstitution after alpha-beta-depleted transplantation in children. Via MiXCR, TCRdb re-called the PCR reads, giving one row per CDR3 protein. This repertoire shows about 400,000 distinct CDR3 sequences, over 20% found once; its top ten account for around 4%. Sample: PBMCs from the stem cell graft donor, taken from the stem cell graft. Receptor source: a human donor who donated a stem cell graft to a child with acute myeloid leukemia. The CDR3 runs from the conserved cysteine through the conserved F or W. Each record gives: D gene, clone size, V gene, J gene, CDR3 protein, CDR3 DNA. A D gene is named only where the DNA matches it firmly. Expanded clones are given a class, and other clones once, few, many or no size at all.

d_gene: NA; abundance: NA; v_gene: TRBV6-6; j_gene: TRBJ2-7; CDR3aa: CASSPANSYEQYF; CDR3nt: TGTGCCAGCAGCCCGGCCAACTCCTACGAGCAGTACTTC
d_gene: NA; abundance: NA; v_gene: TRBV12-3/TRBV12-4; j_gene: TRBJ1-5; CDR3aa: CASSSRGGRLRPQHF; CDR3nt: TGTGCCAGCAGTTCCCGGGGGGGGCGCCTGCGGCCCCAGCATTTT
d_gene: NA; abundance: NA; v_gene: TRBV7-2; j_gene: TRBJ2-5; CDR3aa: CASSPGRGRTIQYF; CDR3nt: TGTGCCAGCAGCCCGGGCAGAGGGCGGACGATCCAGTACTTC
d_gene: TRBD2; abundance: many; v_gene: TRBV6-6; j_gene: TRBJ2-1; CDR3aa: CASSPGLVGEQFF; CDR3nt: TGTGCCAGCAGCCCAGGACTAGTAGGTGAGCAGTTCTTC
d_gene: TRBD1; abundance: NA; v_gene: TRBV24-1; j_gene: TRBJ1-2; CDR3aa: CATSDLGGQGFRGYTF; CDR3nt: TGTGCCACCAGTGATTTAGGAGGACAGGGATTTCGTGGCTACACCTTC
d_gene: NA; abundance: NA; v_gene: TRBV10-2; j_gene: TRBJ2-7; CDR3aa: CASRVYSGEQYF; CDR3nt: TGCGCCAGCAGAGTATACTCCGGGGAGCAGTACTTC
d_gene: TRBD1; abundance: many; v_gene: TRBV29-1; j_gene: TRBJ2-1; CDR3aa: CSANRDSPYNEQFF; CDR3nt: TGCAGCGCCAATCGGGACAGTCCCTACAATGAGCAGTTCTTC
d_gene: NA; abundance: few; v_gene: TRBV6-5; j_gene: TRBJ2-7; CDR3aa: CASGTDSYEQYF; CDR3nt: TGTGCCAGTGGGACTGACTCCTACGAGCAGTACTTC
d_gene: NA; abundance: NA; v_gene: TRBV7-2; j_gene: TRBJ2-1; CDR3aa: CASSLDSASYNEQFF; CDR3nt: TGTGCCAGCAGCTTAGATAGCGCCTCCTACAATGAGCAGTTCTTC
d_gene: NA; abundance: many; v_gene: TRBV20-1; j_gene: TRBJ1-1; CDR3aa: CSARPGRYTEACF; CDR3nt: TGCAGTGCTAGACCCGGACGGTACACTGAAGCTTGCTTT
d_gene: TRBD1; abundance: NA; v_gene: TRBV19; j_gene: TRBJ2-7; CDR3aa: CASSKNRDRPYEQYF; CDR3nt: TGTGCCAGTAGTAAAAACCGGGACAGACCCTACGAGCAGTACTTC
d_gene: NA; abundance: few; v_gene: TRBV20-1; j_gene: TRBJ1-1; CDR3aa: CSAIPEGQKAFF; CDR3nt: TGCAGTGCTATCCCCGAAGGCCAGAAAGCTTTCTTT